These T cell receptor beta chains were read from a single sample in a study of long-term antiretroviral therapy in people with HIV. TCRdb's copy holds only in-frame clones and misses some; the assay was immunoSEQ multiplex PCR. The profile shows approximately 15,000 clones, 80% to 90% of them singletons. Here the sequenced sample was unsorted PBMCs, taken 0.4 years after starting antiretroviral therapy. All receptors come from a man aged 30-40 years with HIV. Each CDR3 is given with its conserved first and last residue. A D gene is named only where the DNA matches it firmly. Clone size appears in some rows only: once, few, many, or a class for an expanded clone.

clone size: -; V gene: TRBV5-4; J gene: TRBJ2-2; D gene: TRBD2; CDR3 protein: CASSLSGVNTGELFF; CDR3 DNA: TGTGCCAGCAGCTTAAGCGGGGTGAACACCGGGGAGCTGTTTTTT
clone size: once; V gene: TRBV7-3; J gene: TRBJ1-1; D gene: -; CDR3 protein: CASSLQGYTEAFF; CDR3 DNA: TGTGCCAGCAGCTTGCAGGGGTACACTGAAGCTTTCTTT
clone size: -; V gene: TRBV7-2; J gene: TRBJ1-3; D gene: -; CDR3 protein: CASSSSGTLENTIYF; CDR3 DNA: TGTGCCAGCAGCTCCTCCGGGACGTTAGAGAACACCATATATTTT
clone size: -; V gene: TRBV11-1; J gene: TRBJ2-5; D gene: TRBD2; CDR3 protein: CASSLAGTSGGVRYF; CDR3 DNA: TGTGCCAGCAGCTTAGCCGGGACTAGCGGGGGGGTCCGCTACTTC
clone size: -; V gene: TRBV19; J gene: TRBJ1-5; D gene: -; CDR3 protein: CASSSGRRSGNQPQHF; CDR3 DNA: TGTGCCAGTAGTAGCGGACGTCGGAGTGGCAATCAGCCCCAGCATTTT
clone size: -; V gene: TRBV19; J gene: TRBJ2-7; D gene: -; CDR3 protein: CASSFTSGPSYEQYF; CDR3 DNA: TGTGCCAGTAGTTTCACCAGTGGACCTAGTTACGAGCAGTACTTC
clone size: -; V gene: TRBV29-1; J gene: TRBJ1-1; D gene: -; CDR3 protein: CSDHSGNTEAFF; CDR3 DNA: TGCAGTGACCATTCGGGGAACACTGAAGCTTTCTTT
clone size: -; V gene: TRBV13; J gene: TRBJ2-5; D gene: TRBD1; CDR3 protein: CASSLGGTGGQETQYF; CDR3 DNA: TGTGCCAGCAGCTTAGGCGGGACAGGGGGCCAAGAGACCCAGTACTTC
clone size: -; V gene: TRBV4-1; J gene: TRBJ1-2; D gene: -; CDR3 protein: CASSQGAGAAYGYTF; CDR3 DNA: TGCGCCAGCAGCCAAGGGGCGGGGGCAGCCTATGGCTACACCTTC
clone size: -; V gene: TRBV18; J gene: TRBJ2-1; D gene: TRBD2; CDR3 protein: CASSKLLAASYNEQFF; CDR3 DNA: TGTGCCAGCTCAAAACTACTAGCGGCCTCCTACAATGAGCAGTTCTTC
clone size: -; V gene: TRBV5-6; J gene: TRBJ2-1; D gene: -; CDR3 protein: CASSLGQYSYNEQFF; CDR3 DNA: TGTGCCAGCAGCTTGGGACAATACTCCTACAATGAGCAGTTCTTC
clone size: -; V gene: TRBV19; J gene: TRBJ1-4; D gene: -; CDR3 protein: CASAQGFEKLFF; CDR3 DNA: TGTGCCAGCGCTCAGGGTTTTGAAAAACTGTTTTTT
clone size: -; V gene: TRBV27; J gene: TRBJ1-6; D gene: TRBD1; CDR3 protein: CASSDREVNSPLHF; CDR3 DNA: TGTGCCAGCTCTGACAGGGAGGTCAATTCACCCCTCCACTTT
clone size: -; V gene: TRBV4-2; J gene: TRBJ2-7; D gene: TRBD2; CDR3 protein: CASSPRIPTSGGSYEQYF; CDR3 DNA: TGTGCCAGCAGCCCTCGAATACCGACTAGCGGGGGATCCTACGAGCAGTACTTC
clone size: once; V gene: TRBV6-1; J gene: TRBJ2-5; D gene: TRBD1; CDR3 protein: CASSAETGSQETQYF; CDR3 DNA: TGTGCCAGCAGTGCCGAGACAGGGTCGCAAGAGACCCAGTACTTC
clone size: -; V gene: TRBV13; J gene: TRBJ2-3; D gene: -; CDR3 protein: CASSLSGDTDTQYF; CDR3 DNA: TGTGCCAGCAGCTTAAGCGGTGACACAGATACGCAGTATTTT
clone size: -; V gene: TRBV28; J gene: TRBJ2-2; D gene: TRBD1; CDR3 protein: CASSPHRGPLTGELFF; CDR3 DNA: TGTGCCAGCAGTCCCCACAGGGGGCCCCTCACCGGGGAGCTGTTTTTT
clone size: -; V gene: TRBV6-4; J gene: TRBJ1-5; D gene: -; CDR3 protein: CASKPTAGDQPQHF; CDR3 DNA: TGTGCCAGCAAGCCTACAGCGGGCGATCAGCCCCAGCATTTT
clone size: -; V gene: TRBV11-2; J gene: TRBJ2-7; D gene: TRBD1; CDR3 protein: CASSARTGASEQYF; CDR3 DNA: TGTGCCAGCAGCGCGAGGACAGGGGCCTCCGAGCAGTACTTC
clone size: -; V gene: TRBV28; J gene: TRBJ2-7; D gene: -; CDR3 protein: CASTQSTGFIYNGYF; CDR3 DNA: TGTGCCAGCACCCAATCAACAGGTTTCATCTATAACGGGTACTTC
clone size: -; V gene: TRBV7-9; J gene: TRBJ2-3; D gene: TRBD2; CDR3 protein: CASSSRLAGGPPDTQYF; CDR3 DNA: TGTGCCAGCAGCTCCCGCTTAGCGGGAGGGCCCCCAGATACGCAGTATTTT
clone size: once; V gene: TRBV5-1; J gene: TRBJ1-3; D gene: TRBD1; CDR3 protein: CASSPRAGQGVNAEGNTIYF; CDR3 DNA: TGCGCCAGCAGCCCAAGGGCGGGACAGGGGGTTAATGCAGAAGGAAACACCATATATTTT
clone size: -; V gene: TRBV11-3; J gene: TRBJ2-2; D gene: TRBD1; CDR3 protein: CASSLRQGSIGELFF; CDR3 DNA: TGTGCCAGCAGCTTACGACAGGGCTCCATCGGGGAGCTGTTTTTT
clone size: -; V gene: TRBV7-2; J gene: TRBJ2-7; D gene: -; CDR3 protein: CASSLTLTEQYF; CDR3 DNA: TGTGCCAGCAGCTTAACACTTACCGAGCAGTACTTC
clone size: -; V gene: TRBV18; J gene: TRBJ1-3; D gene: TRBD1; CDR3 protein: CASSPDGQGSIYF; CDR3 DNA: TGTGCCAGCTCACCAGACGGACAGGGTTCTATATATTTT
clone size: once; V gene: TRBV6-5; J gene: TRBJ2-5; D gene: TRBD2; CDR3 protein: CASSPLAGKETQYF; CDR3 DNA: TGTGCCAGCAGCCCGCTAGCGGGAAAAGAGACCCAGTACTTC
clone size: -; V gene: TRBV7-9; J gene: TRBJ2-5; D gene: -; CDR3 protein: CASSLVGSNQETQYF; CDR3 DNA: TGTGCCAGCAGCTTAGTCGGGAGTAATCAAGAGACCCAGTACTTC
clone size: -; V gene: TRBV29-1; J gene: TRBJ1-1; D gene: -; CDR3 protein: CSGDTGGTEAFF; CDR3 DNA: TGCAGCGGTGACACTGGCGGCACTGAAGCTTTCTTT
clone size: -; V gene: TRBV19; J gene: TRBJ1-2; D gene: -; CDR3 protein: CASSIGLGYGYTF; CDR3 DNA: TGTGCCAGTAGTATTGGGTTGGGGTATGGCTACACCTTC
clone size: -; V gene: TRBV29-1; J gene: TRBJ1-2; D gene: TRBD1; CDR3 protein: CSVPEDRDNYGYTF; CDR3 DNA: TGCAGCGTTCCTGAGGACAGGGACAACTATGGCTACACCTTC
clone size: few; V gene: TRBV7-9; J gene: TRBJ2-7; D gene: -; CDR3 protein: CASSFSQGGSYEQYF; CDR3 DNA: TGTGCCAGCAGCTTTAGCCAGGGGGGCTCCTACGAGCAGTACTTC
clone size: -; V gene: TRBV29-1; J gene: TRBJ2-5; D gene: TRBD2; CDR3 protein: CSVDPSLLAGVLGGVSVQETQYF; CDR3 DNA: TGCAGCGTTGACCCATCCCTGTTAGCGGGAGTGCTAGGGGGGGTTAGTGTTCAAGAGACCCAGTACTTC
clone size: -; V gene: TRBV2; J gene: TRBJ2-5; D gene: TRBD2; CDR3 protein: CASSETGGGGTQYF; CDR3 DNA: TGTGCCAGCAGTGAAACCGGTGGCGGGGGGACCCAGTACTTC
clone size: -; V gene: TRBV10-2; J gene: TRBJ2-7; D gene: TRBD2; CDR3 protein: CATQEAGPYEQYF; CDR3 DNA: TGCGCCACGCAAGAAGCGGGGCCCTACGAGCAGTACTTC
clone size: -; V gene: TRBV7-9; J gene: TRBJ2-5; D gene: TRBD2; CDR3 protein: CASSLNSGIRETQYF; CDR3 DNA: TGTGCCAGCAGCTTAAACAGCGGGATCAGGGAGACCCAGTACTTC
clone size: -; V gene: TRBV6-5; J gene: TRBJ2-7; D gene: -; CDR3 protein: CASSYSRQNYEQYF; CDR3 DNA: TGTGCCAGCAGTTACAGTCGGCAAAACTACGAGCAGTACTTC
clone size: once; V gene: TRBV6-6; J gene: TRBJ1-5; D gene: TRBD1; CDR3 protein: CASSQGTGLSNQPQHF; CDR3 DNA: TGTGCCAGCAGCCAGGGGACAGGGTTAAGCAATCAGCCCCAGCATTTT
clone size: -; V gene: TRBV5-1; J gene: TRBJ1-2; D gene: TRBD1; CDR3 protein: CASSSTGTALNYGYTF; CDR3 DNA: TGCGCCAGCAGCTCAACTGGGACAGCCCTTAACTATGGCTACACCTTC
clone size: once; V gene: TRBV30; J gene: TRBJ2-6; D gene: -; CDR3 protein: CAWSVPVSGANVLTF; CDR3 DNA: TGTGCCTGGAGTGTACCCGTCTCTGGGGCCAACGTCCTGACTTTC
clone size: -; V gene: TRBV6-1; J gene: TRBJ2-7; D gene: -; CDR3 protein: CASSSTRYEQYF; CDR3 DNA: TGTGCCAGCAGCAGTACACGGTACGAGCAGTACTTC
clone size: -; V gene: TRBV7-2; J gene: TRBJ1-5; D gene: -; CDR3 protein: CASSLASGTQNQPQHF; CDR3 DNA: TGTGCCAGCAGCTTAGCATCCGGGACACAGAATCAGCCCCAGCATTTT
clone size: few; V gene: TRBV9; J gene: TRBJ1-1; D gene: -; CDR3 protein: CASSKGMNTEAFF; CDR3 DNA: TGTGCCAGCAGCAAAGGGATGAACACTGAAGCTTTCTTT
clone size: -; V gene: TRBV10-3; J gene: TRBJ2-1; D gene: -; CDR3 protein: CAIMGDEQFF; CDR3 DNA: TGTGCCATCATGGGAGATGAGCAGTTCTTC
clone size: -; V gene: TRBV18; J gene: TRBJ2-7; D gene: TRBD2; CDR3 protein: CASSPGTSGTYEQYF; CDR3 DNA: TGTGCCAGCTCACCCGGGACTAGCGGGACCTACGAGCAGTACTTC
clone size: -; V gene: TRBV7-2; J gene: TRBJ2-3; D gene: -; CDR3 protein: CASNSMGKGGDTQYF; CDR3 DNA: TGTGCCAGTAACTCTATGGGGAAGGGGGGAGATACGCAGTATTTT
clone size: -; V gene: TRBV7-2; J gene: TRBJ2-6; D gene: -; CDR3 protein: CASRSGAGANVLTF; CDR3 DNA: TGTGCCAGCAGATCGGGGGCTGGGGCCAACGTCCTGACTTTC
clone size: -; V gene: TRBV19; J gene: TRBJ2-7; D gene: -; CDR3 protein: CASSWERAPRNEQYF; CDR3 DNA: TGTGCCAGTAGTTGGGAGCGGGCCCCCAGGAACGAGCAGTACTTC
clone size: -; V gene: TRBV19; J gene: TRBJ1-3; D gene: TRBD1; CDR3 protein: CASSPRQGLGNTIYF; CDR3 DNA: TGTGCCAGTAGTCCCAGACAGGGGCTGGGAAACACCATATATTTT
clone size: -; V gene: TRBV6-4; J gene: TRBJ2-3; D gene: TRBD1; CDR3 protein: CASSERDRSTDTQYF; CDR3 DNA: TGTGCCAGCAGTGAACGGGACAGGAGCACAGATACGCAGTATTTT
clone size: -; V gene: TRBV4-1; J gene: TRBJ1-2; D gene: -; CDR3 protein: CASSQPDSNGYTF; CDR3 DNA: TGCGCCAGCAGCCAACCAGATTCAAATGGCTACACCTTC
clone size: -; V gene: TRBV18; J gene: TRBJ2-7; D gene: -; CDR3 protein: CASSPPMAGNPYEQYF; CDR3 DNA: TGTGCCAGCTCACCACCTATGGCCGGGAACCCCTACGAGCAGTACTTC
clone size: -; V gene: TRBV6-1; J gene: TRBJ2-7; D gene: -; CDR3 protein: CASSEALQAHIVNSYEQYF; CDR3 DNA: TGTGCCAGCAGTGAAGCGCTTCAGGCACACATAGTGAATTCCTACGAGCAGTACTTC
clone size: -; V gene: TRBV11-2; J gene: TRBJ1-2; D gene: -; CDR3 protein: CASSLGGNTYYGYTF; CDR3 DNA: TGTGCCAGCAGCTTAGGGGGTAATACGTACTATGGCTACACCTTC